Following are 23 T cell receptor beta chains from one sample sequenced in a study of T-cell reconstitution after alpha-beta-depleted transplantation in children. It was with unique molecular identifiers that the TCRbeta library was prepared. TCRdb used MiXCR to reprocess the PCR reads, holding one entry per CDR3 protein. The table has approximately 44,000 distinct CDR3 sequences, 5% to 6.5% seen once. The sample was PBMCs, mostly from graft donor cells, taken 60 days after TCRalphabeta/CD19-depleted stem cell transplant. These TCRs come from a female patient between 2 and 15 years old who had a stem cell transplant for aplastic anemia, so the T cells may come from the graft donor.

The sample holds many counts of this clonotype. The rearrangement uses TRBV7-9 and TRBJ2-7; TRBD1 aligns across 7 bases. V lost 2 bases and J lost 3; bases outside the gene matches: 4. The CDR3 spans 14 residues. CDR1 and CDR2 from the germline V gene are SEHNR and FQNEAQ (reference sequence). The CDR3 reads CASSLTWDSYEQYV. In DNA, the CDR3 is TGTGCCAGCAGCTTAACCTGGGACAGCTACGAGCAGTACGTC.

The genes are TRBV11-1 and TRBJ2-5, with D possibly being TRBD2 (5 bases). Germline V gene sequence: CDR1 SGHAT, CDR2 FQDESV (reference sequence). Trimming left V 4 bases short and J 4 bases short, with 10 bases between. The CDR3 has 13 residues. CDR3 in amino acids: CASSSRRAETQYF. The CDR3 bases are TGTGCCAGCAGCTCCCGGCGGGCAGAGACCCAGTACTTC.

This clonotype was picked up many times. This sequence joins TRBV20-1 and TRBJ1-1, with D maybe TRBD1 (5 bases). The CDR3 sequence is 15 residues long. Trimming removed 1 base at V and 1 base at J, with 13 bases between. From germline, CDR1 is DFQATT and CDR2 SNEGSKA (reference sequence). The CDR3 bases are TGCAGTGCTAGAGTAGGCGGCAGGGCGAACACTGAAGCTTTCTTT. Its translation: CSARVGGRANTEAFF.

This clonotype was seen many times. The chain couples TRBV7-3 to TRBJ1-1; D is unclear. The V end was cut by 2 bases, the J end by 4 bases, with 5 bases between. Germline assignment: CDR1 SGHTA and CDR2 FQGTGA. The CDR3 runs 12 residues. CDR3 in DNA: TGTGCCAGCAGCTTACCCGGCACTGAAGCTTTCTTT. As protein: CASSLPGTEAFF.

There are many counts of this clonotype. This rearrangement joins TRBV12-3 or TRBV12-4 to TRBJ1-6, with 8 nucleotides matching TRBD1. This CDR3 comprises 13 residues. V gave up 5 bases and J gave up 11 bases; unmatched junction bases: 5. For the CDR3, the DNA is TGTGCCAGCAGTAACGGACAGGGCGCACCCCTCCACTTT. Its protein is CASSNGQGAPLHF.

Only a few counts were recorded for this clonotype. The chain recombines TRBV19 with TRBJ2-2; no reliable D call. Deletions cut 5 bases from V and 7 bases from J, with 17 bases between. Looked up from germline, CDR1 is LNHDA and CDR2 is SQIVND (reference sequence). The CDR3 runs to 15 residues. The CDR3 DNA reads TGTGCCAGTAGTCCGGCTTGGAAGGATGGCGGGGAGCTGTTTTTT. As protein: CASSPAWKDGGELFF.

There are many counts of this clonotype. V and J are TRBV28 and TRBJ1-5; TRBD1 matches 7 bases. CDR1 is MDHEN and CDR2 is SYDVKM in the germline V gene. This CDR3 has 13 amino acids. Trimming cost V 7 bases and J 3 bases; bases outside gene matches: 3. CDR3 residues: CASKGQYNQPQHF. The CDR3 DNA follows: TGTGCCAGCAAGGGACAGTACAATCAGCCCCAGCATTTT.

In this sample, this clonotype turned up many times. This chain joins TRBV20-1 and TRBJ2-3; no clear D gene. The CDR3 is made up of 13 amino acids. CDR1 is DFQATT and CDR2 is SNEGSKA in the germline V gene (reference sequence). CDR3 DNA: TGCAGCGCCGGTCAGCCTAGCACAGATACGCAGTATTTT. It codes for CSAGQPSTDTQYF.

Turning to this clonotype: A single base separates this from a much larger clone, so it may be a read error. This chain uses TRBV20-1 with TRBJ2-3, with 10 bases lining up with TRBD1. This CDR3 region has 15 residues. Germline values: CDR1 DFQATT, CDR2 SNEGSKA (reference sequence). Here the CDR3 reads CSARTGQGYTETQYF. The CDR3 bases are TGCAGTGCTAGAACGGGACAGGGGTACACAGAAACGCAGTATTTT.

This clonotype was found once. A much larger clone lies a single base off, so this may be a read error. No conserved phenylalanine or tryptophan is present at the end of the CDR3, so a read error is the likely explanation. V gene TRBV28 combines with J gene TRBJ2-3; 9 bases match TRBD2. Germline V gene data show CDR1 as MDHEN and CDR2 as SYDVKM. V dropped 5 bases and J dropped 2; count of bases not matched to a gene: 2. CDR3 length: 14 amino acids. The CDR3, as DNA: TGTGCCAGCAGTCTAGCGGGGCACACAGATACGCAGTATTGT. As protein: CASSLAGHTDTQYC.

At least ten counts were recorded for this clonotype. This rearrangement joins TRBV12-3 or TRBV12-4 to TRBJ1-5; the D is unclear. The ends were cut back, 5 bases at V and 11 bases at J, with 13 bases in the middle. The CDR3 totals 12 residues. The CDR3 is CASSPLFGTQHF. CDR3 nucleotides: TGTGCCAGCAGTCCGCTATTTGGGACCCAGCATTTT.

In this sample, this clonotype is medium-sized. The chain recombines TRBV7-9 with TRBJ2-3; D unclear. V lost 2 bases and J 2 bases, leaving 11 bases between the germline ends. The CDR3 runs 15 residues. The germline V gene has CDR1 SEHNR and CDR2 FQNEAQ (reference sequence). CDR3 bases: TGTGCCAGCAGCTTACCTCCGGGTCTCACAGATACGCAGTATTTT. Translating gives CASSLPPGLTDTQYF.

This clonotype was observed many times. The chain recombines TRBV11-3 with TRBJ2-2, with D possibly being TRBD1 or TRBD2 (5 bases each). Germline V gives CDR1 SGHNT, CDR2 YENEEA. The CDR3 spans 17 residues. Trimming cost V 0 bases and J 7 bases, with 18 bases left between them. The CDR3 loop is CASSLDLSRQGDGELFF. CDR3 coding DNA: TGTGCCAGCAGCTTAGATCTTTCCCGGCAGGGAGACGGGGAGCTGTTTTTT.

The sample holds a few counts of this clonotype. The chain recombines TRBV18 with TRBJ2-3; 10 bases agree with TRBD2. Trimming cost V 8 bases and J 4 bases; bases outside gene matches: 9. CDR1 and CDR2 (germline): KGHSH, LQKENI. The CDR3 length is 15 residues. The CDR3 DNA sequence: TGTGCCAGCCGCCAAGGGACTAGCGTGGCAGATACGCAGTATTTT. Encoded protein: CASRQGTSVADTQYF.

This clonotype was detected ten times or more. V is TRBV15 and J is TRBJ1-4; TRBD1 matches at 9 bases. Per germline, CDR1 LNHNV and CDR2 YYDKDF (reference sequence). The trim removed 0 bases at V and 8 bases at J, leaving 4 bases unmatched. CDR3 length: 15 amino acids. Written as DNA, the CDR3 is TGTGCCACCAGCAGAGATCGGACAGGGGTAGAAAAACTGTTTTTT. This encodes CATSRDRTGVEKLFF.

With regard to this clonotype: A much more abundant neighbour one base away suggests this may be a read error. V is TRBV30 and J is TRBJ2-2; unclear D gene. The CDR3 has 14 amino acids. The germline CDR1 and CDR2 sequences are GTSNPN and SVGIG (reference sequence). Trimming took off 1 base at V and 3 bases at J, with 9 bases between the two ends. CDR3 sequence (DNA): TGTGCCTGGAGTGCTCGTTTCCACACCGGGGAGCTGTTTTTT. This codes for CAWSARFHTGELFF.

The CDR3 DNA sequence: TGTGCCAGCAGAGTGAATGGTGGGGTTTCCTACAATGAGCAGTTCTTC. Its protein product is CASRVNGGVSYNEQFF. The gene calls are TRBV6-1 and TRBJ2-1, with no clear D. CDR3 length: 16 residues. Trimming took 6 bases from V and 1 from J, leaving 16 bases between them. The germline V gene has CDR1 MNHNS and CDR2 SASEGT.

On this clonotype itself: A much larger clone differs by one base, so this may be a read error. The chain combines TRBV20-1 with TRBJ2-1, with 11 bases identical to TRBD2. The V and J ends lost 1 base and 7 bases, in that order; junction bases with no gene match: 3. In germline, CDR1 is DFQATT, CDR2 SNEGSKA (reference sequence). The CDR3 runs to 14 residues. The CDR3 sequence is CSARVLAGENEQFF. CDR3 sequence (DNA): TGCAGTGCTAGAGTACTAGCGGGAGAGAATGAGCAGTTCTTC.

This clonotype has at least ten counts. The J gene is TRBJ1-4, the V gene TRBV5-1, with 9 bases identical to TRBD1. Trimming cost V 4 bases and J 7 bases; bases outside gene matches: 11. The length of the CDR3 is 16 residues. Germline loops: CDR1 SGHRS, CDR2 YFSETQ. CDR3: CASSANPDRGGEKLFF. As DNA, the CDR3 is TGCGCCAGCAGCGCGAATCCGGACAGGGGAGGTGAAAAACTGTTTTTT.

This clonotype was seen many times. The chain carries TRBV7-2 and TRBJ2-3; 8 bases are shared with TRBD2. Germline values: CDR1 SGHTA, CDR2 FQGNSA. Trimming removed 4 bases from V and 3 bases from J; junction bases left unmatched: 6. The CDR3 runs 15 residues. The CDR3 is CASSYQLAATDTQYF. The CDR3 DNA is TGTGCCAGCAGCTATCAACTAGCGGCTACAGATACGCAGTATTTT.

This clonotype was observed many times. V is TRBV5-1 and J is TRBJ1-1; weak D call: TRBD1 (5 bases). CDR1 and CDR2 from the germline V gene are SGHRS and YFSETQ. The length of the CDR3 is 15 residues. The germline V and J ends were trimmed by 5 bases and 1 base, with 15 bases remaining between them. The CDR3 region has the DNA TGCGCCAGCAGTTCAGCCGGGACCTCGAACACTGAAGCTTTCTTT. It encodes CASSSAGTSNTEAFF.

This clonotype was counted at least ten times. CDR3 bases: TGTGCCTGGAGTGTACTGGCGGTAGGGGTTGGTGAGCAGTTCTTC. Protein product: CAWSVLAVGVGEQFF. The rearrangement links TRBV30 to TRBJ2-1, with a possible D match to TRBD1 (5 bases). Looked up from germline, CDR1 is GTSNPN and CDR2 is SVGIG (reference sequence). The CDR3 spans 15 residues. The V and J ends lost 0 bases and 9 bases respectively, with 18 bases between them.

In this sample, this clonotype turned up many times. This rearrangement joins TRBV4-1 to TRBJ2-3; 8 bases agree with TRBD2. Germline CDR1 reads MGHRA; CDR2 reads YSYEKL. CDR3 length: 14 residues. V was pared by 2 bases and J by 7 bases, with 5 bases of the junction left unmatched. CDR3: CASSQRREGHTQYF. CDR3 nucleotide sequence: TGCGCCAGCAGCCAAAGACGGGAGGGTCATACGCAGTATTTT.